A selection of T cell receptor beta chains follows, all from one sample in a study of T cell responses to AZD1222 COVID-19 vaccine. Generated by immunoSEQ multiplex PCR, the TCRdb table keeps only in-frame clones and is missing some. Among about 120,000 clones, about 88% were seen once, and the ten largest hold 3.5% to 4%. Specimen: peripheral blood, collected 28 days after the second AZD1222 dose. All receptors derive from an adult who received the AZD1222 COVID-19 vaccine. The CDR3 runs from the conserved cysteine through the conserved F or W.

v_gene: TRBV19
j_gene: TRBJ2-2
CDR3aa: CASSIGRTANTGELFF

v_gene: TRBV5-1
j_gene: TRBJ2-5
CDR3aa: CASSLDGAAQETQYF

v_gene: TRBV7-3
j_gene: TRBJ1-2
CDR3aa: CAGQRGGTLYGYTF

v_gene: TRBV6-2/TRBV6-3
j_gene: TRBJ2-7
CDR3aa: CASTYSGVGYEQYF

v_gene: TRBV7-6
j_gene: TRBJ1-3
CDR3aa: CASSLEVEGPSSGNTIYF

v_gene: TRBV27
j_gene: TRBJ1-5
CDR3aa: CASSNKWRGVNQPQHF

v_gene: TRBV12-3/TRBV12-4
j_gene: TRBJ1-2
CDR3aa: CASSPTGEGGYTF

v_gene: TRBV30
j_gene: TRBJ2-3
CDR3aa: CAWSAGGSRDTQYF

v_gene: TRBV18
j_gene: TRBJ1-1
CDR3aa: CASSHYSTSNRETEAFF

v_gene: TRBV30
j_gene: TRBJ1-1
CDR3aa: CAWGPEGATEAFF

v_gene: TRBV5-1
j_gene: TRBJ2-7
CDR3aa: CASSLDRGLYEQYF

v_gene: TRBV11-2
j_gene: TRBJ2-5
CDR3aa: CAGSTIEGVYETQYF

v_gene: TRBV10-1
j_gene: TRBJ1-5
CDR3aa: CASSCRGASSNQPQHF

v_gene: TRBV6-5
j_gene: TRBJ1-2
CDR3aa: CASSLDREGYTF

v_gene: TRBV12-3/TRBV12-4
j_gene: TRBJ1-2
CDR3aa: CASSTSGAVSYTF

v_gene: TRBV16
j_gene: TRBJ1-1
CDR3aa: CASSQYAANTEAFF